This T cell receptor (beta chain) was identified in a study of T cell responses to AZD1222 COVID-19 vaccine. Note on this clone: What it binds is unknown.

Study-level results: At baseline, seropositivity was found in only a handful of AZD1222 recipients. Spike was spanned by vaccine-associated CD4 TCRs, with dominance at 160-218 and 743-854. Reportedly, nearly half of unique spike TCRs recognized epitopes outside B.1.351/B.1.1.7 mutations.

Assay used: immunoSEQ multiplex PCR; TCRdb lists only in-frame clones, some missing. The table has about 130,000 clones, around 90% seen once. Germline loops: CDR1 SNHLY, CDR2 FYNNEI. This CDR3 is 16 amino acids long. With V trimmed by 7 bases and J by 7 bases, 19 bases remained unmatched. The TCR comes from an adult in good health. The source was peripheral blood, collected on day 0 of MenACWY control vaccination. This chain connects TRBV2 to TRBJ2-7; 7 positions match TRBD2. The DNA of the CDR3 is TGTGCCAGCATACGGGAAGCGGGAAAGACCTCGGGGGAGCAGTACTTC. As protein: CASIREAGKTSGEQYF.